The next 14 T cell receptor beta chains were all read from a single sample in a study of T cells expressing NK-cell markers. TCRdb re-called the 5' RACE reads; one entry per CDR3 protein, DNA not given. This repertoire includes some 460,000 distinct CDR3 sequences. Sequencing was done on a sample of blood T cells: a sorted CD56 or NKG2C T cell subset, CD4+ or CD8+ T cells, or bulk PBMC T cells (not recorded which). The receptors shown here come from a woman aged 50 to 60 in good health.

The chain has TRBV18 and TRBJ1-1; TCRdb reports TRBD1, a call that lacks DNA to check it against. The CDR3 sequence is 17 residues long. CDR1 and CDR2 from the germline V gene are KGHSH and LQKENI. CDR3 amino acids: CASSRGQGILGNTEAFF.

The chain employs TRBV29-1 and TRBJ1-1; TCRdb lists TRBD1, though no DNA is available to test this call. The length of the CDR3 is 13 residues. CDR1 SQVTM and CDR2 ANQGSEA come from the germline V gene. The CDR3 loop is CSVFQGTNTEAFF.

This chain connects TRBV14 to TRBJ1-2; TCRdb names TRBD1, which stays unverified in the absence of DNA. The CDR3 has 16 residues. Germline V gives CDR1 SGHDN, CDR2 FVKESK. The CDR3 protein is CASSRLTTTGGYGYTF.

The CDR3 loop is CASSPPGRTLYGYTF. The rearrangement uses TRBV12-3 or TRBV12-4 and TRBJ1-2; TCRdb gives TRBD1 as the D gene, but with no DNA this cannot be confirmed. The CDR3 contains 15 residues.

This chain connects TRBV6-1 to TRBJ2-7; the TRBD1 assignment by TCRdb is unverifiable without DNA. The V gene's germline CDR1 is MNHNS and CDR2 SASEGT. This CDR3 contains 13 residues. This CDR3 is CASMTAGGGEQYF.

The chain combines TRBV5-1 with TRBJ1-2; no DNA is available, so the TRBD1 call from TCRdb remains unchecked. The CDR3 extends over 15 amino acids. Germline lookup yields CDR1 SGHRS and CDR2 YFSETQ. CDR3 loop: CASSGKDRGVYGYTF.

The V gene is TRBV5-1, the J gene TRBJ1-6. CDR1 is SGHRS, CDR2 YFSETQ, per germline. The CDR3 length is 13 residues. The chain's CDR3 is CASSLEADSPLHF.

This sequence joins TRBV12-5 and TRBJ2-1; without DNA, the TCRdb call of TRBD1 cannot be checked. CDR3 size: 15 residues. In germline, CDR1 is LGHNT, CDR2 FRNRAP. The CDR3 sequence is CASGDPAGREDEQFF. The variable domain in full, completed from reference TRBV12-5 and TRBJ2-1, reads DARVTQTPRHKVTEMGQEVTMRCQPILGHNTVFWYRQTMMQGLELLAYFRNRAPLDDSGMPKDRFSAEMPDATLATLKIQPSEPRDSAVYFCASGDPAGREDEQFFGPGTRLTVL.

The rearrangement joins TRBV5-1 to TRBJ2-1; as DNA is missing, the TRBD1 call by TCRdb cannot be tested. Per germline, CDR1 SGHRS and CDR2 YFSETQ. CDR3 length: 17 amino acids. CDR3 amino acids: CASSPASRGRIYNEQFF.

The V call is TRBV13, the J call TRBJ2-5; the D gene TCRdb calls, TRBD2, cannot be checked with no DNA. This CDR3 has 16 amino acids. Germline V CDR1 and CDR2: PRHDT, FYEKMQ (reference sequence). The CDR3: CASRPTGTSSKETQYF.

This sequence joins TRBV6-5 and TRBJ2-1; TCRdb designates TRBD2, a call that cannot be tested without DNA. Per germline, CDR1 MNHEY and CDR2 SVGAGI. The CDR3 length is 21 residues. CDR3 residues: CASSPILAAISGRLSYNEQFF.

This chain links TRBV5-1 with TRBJ2-1; TCRdb picks TRBD2, but there is no DNA to check that call. The CDR3 runs to 15 residues. The germline gives CDR1 SGHRS, CDR2 YFSETQ. CDR3 sequence reads: CASSQTAGGINEQFF.

The rearrangement links TRBV4-1 to TRBJ2-1; TCRdb lists TRBD2, though no DNA is available to test this call. CDR3 length: 19 amino acids. Germline CDR1 reads MGHRA; CDR2 reads YSYEKL. CDR3 sequence: CASSQAGTGKGPTYNEQFF.

The CDR3 sequence is CASRDETGGGTDTQYF. V and J are TRBV25-1 and TRBJ2-3; the TRBD1 assignment by TCRdb is unverifiable without DNA. Germline V CDR1 and CDR2: MGHDK, SYGVNS. The CDR3 is 16 residues long.